The source of this T cell receptor beta chain is a study of blood T cell repertoires in COVID-19. Across the whole study: T cells, B-cell-depleted T cells, or PBMCs supplied cDNA or gDNA.

The data were produced by immunoSEQ multiplex PCR, yet TCRdb's version contains in-frame clones alone and is incomplete. The sample holds roughly 70,000 clones, less than 85% seen once. Germline CDR1 is ENHRY and CDR2 is SYGVKD. The CDR3 has 16 residues. V lost 3 bases, J lost 0 bases, and 12 bases lay in between. This receptor was taken from a man aged 55-75 years with acute or convalescent COVID-19. The rearrangement links TRBV10-3 to TRBJ2-1, with D unresolved. Sequencing was carried out using peripheral blood. Here the CDR3 reads CAISDVAASSYNEQFF. CDR3 nucleotide sequence: TGTGCCATCAGTGATGTTGCGGCAAGCTCCTACAATGAGCAGTTCTTC.